The source of this T cell receptor (beta chain) is a study of blood T cell repertoires in COVID-19. Across the whole study: The United States, Italy and Spain were the sources of the acute and convalescent COVID-19 samples. The analysed material was cDNA or gDNA that came from T cells, B-cell-depleted T cells, or PBMCs.

Participants reported their clinical history, and cohort assignment relied on those reports. The repertoire was sequenced with immunoSEQ multiplex PCR; TCRdb's copy has only in-frame clones and lacks some. This sample yields some 150,000 clones, of which roughly 84% are seen a single time; 5% to 7% belongs to the top ten. V dropped 7 bases and J dropped 5 bases, with 11 bases sitting between them. This CDR3 comprises 12 residues. Germline assignment: CDR1 SNHLY and CDR2 FYNNEI. The chain uses TRBV2 and TRBJ1-1; the D gene is possibly TRBD1 (5 bases). This receptor was taken from a woman aged 45-59 years who had been exposed to COVID-19. The sample was PBMCs or T cells enriched from blood (not recorded which). The CDR3 coding sequence is TGTGCCAGCACCCCCGGGGGGACTGAAGCTTTCTTT. As protein: CASTPGGTEAFF. Looking up the rest from reference TRBV2 and TRBJ1-1 gives the full variable domain: EPEVTQTPSHQVTQMGQEVILRCVPISNHLYFYWYRQILGQKVEFLVSFYNNEISEKSEIFDDQFSVERPDGSNFTLKIRSTKLEDSAMYFCASTPGGTEAFFGQGTRLTVV.